Listed here is a single TCR beta chain. Its target is unknown. The read ends 3 residues shy of where the CDR3 ends; the end is completed using the germline J gene. These data belong to a study of T cell clonality in common variable immunodeficiency. Study results and limitations: T cell subpopulation sequencing would be needed to explain CVID clonality. Common variable immunodeficiency TCR beta sequences reportedly had fewer deletions and N-nucleotide insertions.

Profiled with immunoSEQ multiplex PCR; TCRdb holds only in-frame clones, not every one. The specimen has just over 15,000 clones, none found just once. Germline assignment: CDR1 KGHSH and CDR2 LQKENI. V gave up 3 bases and J gave up 2 bases, with 10 bases separating them. This CDR3 has 14 residues. Sequenced material: peripheral blood mononuclear cells. This rearrangement joins TRBV18 to TRBJ1-1, with D unresolved. This clonotype was obtained from a human donor with common variable immunodeficiency. The CDR3 sequence: CASSPAGVNTEAFF. The sequenced part of the CDR3 DNA is TGTGCCAGCTCACCCGCAGGCGTAAACACTGAA.